The 10 T cell receptor beta chains given below trace back to one sample, sequenced in a study of human T cells and chemical hapten exposure. Time point here: patch test 1, 2 weeks after DPC sensitization. Treatment reported: therapeutic diphenylcyclopropenone sensitization with weekly scalp DPC. In TCRdb, the RACE reads were re-called with MiXCR into one record per CDR3 protein. In the table there are tens of thousands of distinct CDR3 sequences, 10% of which are singletons. Sample: whole blood, taken in connection with sensitization to the hapten diphenylcyclopropenone (DPC). These receptors came from a woman in her forties or fifties with alopecia areata. Some clones in this sample may be carry-over from other donors' samples.

This clonotype was found a few times. V usage is TRBV27 and J usage is TRBJ2-5; 8 nucleotides agree with TRBD2. Per the germline V gene, CDR1 is MNHEY and CDR2 is SMNVEV (reference sequence). The CDR3 has 17 amino acids. V lost 3 bases and J lost 3; bases outside the gene matches: 12. CDR3: CASSFFSGSGKKETQYF. In nucleotides, the CDR3 is TGTGCCAGCAGTTTTTTCAGTGGTAGCGGGAAGAAAGAGACCCAGTACTTC.

The CDR3 sequence: CASSSGRWTSGTGELFF. The CDR3, as DNA: TGTGCCAGCAGCTCGGGACGGTGGACTAGCGGCACCGGGGAGCTGTTTTTT. The chain recombines TRBV5-4 with TRBJ2-2; 10 positions match TRBD2. This CDR3 spans 17 amino acids. CDR1 SGHNT and CDR2 YYREEE come from the germline V gene (reference sequence). The ends lost 3 bases at V and 4 bases at J; junction bases unmatched: 9.

This clonotype came up many times. The chain has TRBV11-1 and TRBJ2-5; unclear D gene. The CDR3 totals 12 residues. V was trimmed by 2 bases and J by 1 base, leaving 2 bases between them. Germline V gene lookup returns CDR1 SGHAT and CDR2 FQDESV (reference sequence). The CDR3: CASSLTQETQYF. CDR3 nucleotide sequence: TGTGCCAGCAGCTTAACCCAAGAGACCCAGTACTTC. The variable domain in full, with the rest retrieved from reference TRBV11-1 and TRBJ2-5, is EAEVAQSPRYKITEKSQAVAFWCDPISGHATLYWYRQILGQGPELLVQFQDESVVDDSQLPKDRFSAERLKGVDSTLKIQPAELGDSAMYLCASSLTQETQYFGPGTRLLVL.

The chain combines TRBV9 with TRBJ2-1; 8 bases map to TRBD1. The V gene end was trimmed by 0 bases and the J gene end by 0 bases; junction bases not matched to a gene: 5. The CDR3 totals 17 residues. CDR1 and CDR2 (germline): SGDLS, YYNGEE. CDR3 protein: CASSVDRGTSSYNEQFF. CDR3 nucleotide sequence: TGTGCCAGCAGCGTAGACAGGGGGACCAGCTCCTACAATGAGCAGTTCTTC.

The sample holds many counts of this clonotype. This rearrangement joins TRBV7-9 to TRBJ2-5, with a possible D match to TRBD2 (5 bases). V lost 5 bases to trimming and J lost 2 bases, with 12 bases between them. CDR1 SEHNR and CDR2 FQNEAQ come from the germline V gene (reference sequence). This CDR3 has 14 residues. CDR3 region: CASSPPREQETQYF. CDR3 in DNA: TGTGCCAGCAGCCCCCCTAGGGAGCAAGAGACCCAGTACTTC. The variable domain in full, with the rest retrieved from reference TRBV7-9 and TRBJ2-5, is DTGVSQNPRHKITKRGQNVTFRCDPISEHNRLYWYRQTLGQGPEFLTYFQNEAQLEKSRLLSDRFSAERPKGSFSTLEIQRTEQGDSAMYLCASSPPREQETQYFGPGTRLLVL.

V and J are TRBV28 and TRBJ1-1, with TRBD1 matching 9 bases. This CDR3 contains 13 residues. Trimming took 6 bases from V and 7 from J; bases not matched to a gene: 6. Germline assignment: CDR1 MDHEN and CDR2 SYDVKM. CDR3 coding DNA: TGTGCCAGCAGACCCCCGGGACAGGGTGAAGCTTTCTTT. It encodes CASRPPGQGEAFF.

This clonotype was counted only a few times. The chain has TRBV29-1 and TRBJ1-6; D is unclear. Germline lookup yields CDR1 SQVTM and CDR2 ANQGSEA. Trimming took off 5 bases at V and 8 bases at J, with 19 bases between the two ends. This CDR3 is 15 amino acids long. Here the CDR3 DNA reads TGCAGCGTTCAGGTCAGGAGGAACGAGGATTCACCCCTCCACTTT. This codes for CSVQVRRNEDSPLHF.

This clonotype turned up a few times. V and J are TRBV7-9 and TRBJ2-7; a weak D match, TRBD1 (6 bases). The CDR3 is 14 residues long. Trimming stripped 1 base from V and 2 bases from J, with 9 bases between. Germline CDR1 is SEHNR and CDR2 is FQNEAQ (reference sequence). The CDR3 nucleotides read TGTGCCAGCAGCTTAGGGGGACACCCCTACGAGCAGTACTTC. It yields the protein CASSLGGHPYEQYF.

This clonotype has at least ten counts. The chain carries TRBV11-2 and TRBJ2-3; 10 nucleotides match TRBD2. The V and J ends lost 5 bases and 4 bases, in that order; junction bases with no gene match: 6. From germline, CDR1 is SGHAT and CDR2 FQNNGV. This CDR3 is built from 15 residues. The CDR3 region has the DNA TGTGCCAGCAGCCCAGCGGGAGGGCTTTCAGATACGCAGTATTTT. Encoded protein: CASSPAGGLSDTQYF.

This clonotype has only a few counts. The genes are TRBV29-1 and TRBJ2-5; D might be TRBD1 or TRBD2, each matching 5 bases. The ends were cut back, 4 bases at V and 5 bases at J, with 11 bases in the middle. CDR1 and CDR2 (germline): SQVTM, ANQGSEA. This CDR3 is 12 amino acids long. The CDR3 loop is CSVALWGETQYF. The DNA for the CDR3 is TGCAGCGTTGCGTTGTGGGGGGAGACCCAGTACTTC.